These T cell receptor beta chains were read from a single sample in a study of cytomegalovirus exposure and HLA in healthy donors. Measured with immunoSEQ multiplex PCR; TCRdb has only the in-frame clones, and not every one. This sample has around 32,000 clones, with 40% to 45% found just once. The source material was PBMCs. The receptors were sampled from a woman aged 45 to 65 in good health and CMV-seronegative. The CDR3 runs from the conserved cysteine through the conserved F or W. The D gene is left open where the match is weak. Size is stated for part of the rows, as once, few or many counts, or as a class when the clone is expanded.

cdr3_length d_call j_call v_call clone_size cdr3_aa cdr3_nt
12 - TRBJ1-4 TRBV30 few CAWSMGGPRVFF TGTGCCTGGAGTATGGGGGGACCAAGGGTGTTTTTT
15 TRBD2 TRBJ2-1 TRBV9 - CASSVLAGVYNEQFF TGTGCCAGCAGCGTACTAGCGGGGGTTTACAATGAGCAGTTCTTC
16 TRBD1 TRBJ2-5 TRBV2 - CASSRQGRNHQETQYF TGTGCCAGCAGTCGACAGGGGCGAAACCATCAAGAGACCCAGTACTTC
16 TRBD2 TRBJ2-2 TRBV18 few CASSRGLAENTGELFF TGTGCCAGCTCACGAGGACTAGCAGAGAACACCGGGGAGCTGTTTTTT
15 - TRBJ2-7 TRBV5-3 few CARIFFPSRLSGKYF TGTGCCAGAATTTTTTTCCCCAGTAGGCTCTCGGGAAAGTACTTC
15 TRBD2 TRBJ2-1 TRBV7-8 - CASSEGVAGVSEQFF TGTGCCAGCAGCGAGGGGGTAGCGGGAGTTAGTGAGCAGTTCTTC
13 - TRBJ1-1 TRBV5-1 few CASSLEGVSEAFF TGCGCCAGCAGCTTGGAAGGGGTCTCTGAAGCTTTCTTT
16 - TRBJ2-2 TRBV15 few CATSRETGSNTGELFF TGTGCCACCAGCAGAGAGACAGGCAGTAACACCGGGGAGCTGTTTTTT
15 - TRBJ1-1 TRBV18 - CASSQAQTMNTEAFF TGTGCCAGCTCACAGGCACAGACCATGAACACTGAAGCTTTCTTT
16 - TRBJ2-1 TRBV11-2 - CASSPGRGIGGNEQFF TGTGCCAGCAGCCCCGGTCGCGGGATTGGTGGCAATGAGCAGTTCTTC
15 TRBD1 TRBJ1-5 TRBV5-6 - CASSFRDREAQPQHF TGTGCCAGCAGCTTCCGGGACAGGGAAGCTCAGCCCCAGCATTTT
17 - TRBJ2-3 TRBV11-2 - CASSPGAGARGRDTQYF TGTGCCAGCAGCCCGGGGGCGGGGGCCCGAGGGAGAGATACGCAGTATTTT
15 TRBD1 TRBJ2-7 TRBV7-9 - CASSFEDRGTYEQYF TGTGCCAGCTCGTTTGAGGACAGGGGAACCTACGAGCAGTACTTC
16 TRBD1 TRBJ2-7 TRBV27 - CASSLFTPGQGYEQYF TGTGCCAGCAGTTTATTTACTCCGGGACAGGGCTACGAGCAGTACTTC
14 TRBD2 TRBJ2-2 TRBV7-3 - CASSRTSSSGELFF TGTGCCAGCAGCCGGACTAGCTCATCCGGGGAGCTGTTTTTT
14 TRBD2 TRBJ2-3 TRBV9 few CASSVAERERTQYF TGTGCCAGCAGCGTAGCCGAGCGGGAGCGTACGCAGTATTTT
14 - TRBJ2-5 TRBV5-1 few CASSSLANQETQYF TGCGCCAGCAGCTCACTAGCAAACCAAGAGACCCAGTACTTC
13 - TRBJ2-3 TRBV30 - CAWSRGGADTQYF TGTGCCTGGAGTCGGGGAGGCGCAGATACGCAGTATTTT
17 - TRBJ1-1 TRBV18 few CASSPKSGGAHHTEAFF TGTGCCAGCTCACCAAAATCGGGTGGGGCCCACCACACTGAAGCTTTCTTT
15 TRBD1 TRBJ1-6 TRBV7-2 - CASSLTGTGDSPLHF TGTGCCAGCAGCTTAACCGGGACAGGGGATTCACCCCTCCACTTT
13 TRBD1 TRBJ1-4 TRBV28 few CASSSGQVRKLFF TGTGCCAGCAGTTCGGGACAGGTCAGAAAACTGTTTTTT
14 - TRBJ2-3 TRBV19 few CASTSGEGTDTQYF TGTGCCAGTACAAGTGGGGAGGGCACAGATACGCAGTATTTT
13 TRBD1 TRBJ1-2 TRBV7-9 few CASSSSDRDGYTF TGTGCCAGCAGCTCAAGCGACAGGGACGGCTACACCTTC
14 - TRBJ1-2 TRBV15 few CATGVSRGPYGYTF TGTGCCACCGGGGTTTCCAGGGGACCCTATGGCTACACCTTC
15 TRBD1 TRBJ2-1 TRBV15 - CATGLDRGGGNEQFF TGTGCCACCGGCTTAGACAGGGGCGGTGGAAATGAGCAGTTCTTC
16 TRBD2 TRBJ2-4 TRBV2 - CASLAGGGLAKNIQYF TGTGCCAGCCTAGCGGGAGGCGGCCTAGCCAAAAACATTCAGTACTTC
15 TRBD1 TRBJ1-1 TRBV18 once CASSPQGVGSTEAFF TGTGCCAGCTCCCCTCAGGGGGTCGGGAGCACTGAAGCTTTCTTT
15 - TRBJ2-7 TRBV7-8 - CASSLAISGAYEQYF TGTGCCAGCAGCTTAGCGATTAGCGGTGCCTACGAGCAGTACTTC
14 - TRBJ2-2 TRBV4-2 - CASSRDRQAGELFF TGTGCCAGCAGCCGCGATAGGCAGGCCGGGGAGCTGTTTTTT
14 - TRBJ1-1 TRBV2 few CASSDRALHTEAFF TGTGCCAGCAGTGACAGGGCTTTACACACTGAAGCTTTCTTT
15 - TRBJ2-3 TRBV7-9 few CASSPGLDSLGTQYF TGTGCCAGCAGCCCAGGACTGGATTCGTTGGGGACGCAGTATTTT
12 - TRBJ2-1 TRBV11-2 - CASSLRGDEQFF TGTGCCAGCAGCCTCCGGGGAGATGAGCAGTTCTTC